Listed below are T cell receptor beta chains from one sample, sequenced in a study of shared clonotypes between healthy human individuals. TCRdb's table, derived via immunoSEQ multiplex PCR, lists solely in-frame clones and lacks some. In the table there are some 2.1 million clones, around 93% of which are singletons. What was sequenced was naive CD8+ T cells from PBMCs. Receptors were obtained from a man aged 18 to 30 in good health. Some clones in this sample may be carry-over from other donors' samples. The CDR3 runs from the conserved cysteine through the conserved F or W. The order of the fields is V gene, clone size, D gene, J gene, CDR3 DNA, CDR3 protein. The D gene is left open where the match is weak. A clone size is listed for some rows: how often the clone was seen (once, few, many), or a class if it is expanded.

V: TRBV28
size: NA
D: TRBD2
J: TRBJ2-7
DNA: TGTGCCAGCAGCCCCCCCAGACTAGCGGGAGAATTTTACTACGAGCAGTACTTC
CDR3: CASSPPRLAGEFYYEQYF

V: TRBV5-6
size: NA
D: TRBD2
J: TRBJ2-3
DNA: TGTGCCAGCAGCCTAGGAGCGGGAGGGCACGATACGCAGTATTTT
CDR3: CASSLGAGGHDTQYF

V: TRBV28
size: NA
D: TRBD1
J: TRBJ1-2
DNA: TGTGCCAGCAGTAAACGGACAGGGGGCATAAGTGGTGGCTACACCTTC
CDR3: CASSKRTGGISGGYTF

V: TRBV7-2
size: NA
D: NA
J: TRBJ1-2
DNA: TGTGCCAGCAACACCCTATACCCTCTGGATAGTTACTATGGCTACACCTTC
CDR3: CASNTLYPLDSYYGYTF

V: TRBV28
size: NA
D: NA
J: TRBJ1-2
DNA: TGTGCCAGCAGTCGCGAACTACAGGGAAATGGCTACACCTTC
CDR3: CASSRELQGNGYTF

V: TRBV27
size: NA
D: TRBD2
J: TRBJ2-7
DNA: TGTGCCAGCAGTTCCACCGTACTAGCGGGAAGCCCTTCCAATCCATTCTACGAGCAGTACTTC
CDR3: CASSSTVLAGSPSNPFYEQYF

V: TRBV4-1
size: NA
D: NA
J: TRBJ2-6
DNA: TGCGCCAGCAGCCAATTGGAGAGGGGTAGAGTCGTCCTGACTTTC
CDR3: CASSQLERGRVVLTF

V: TRBV28
size: NA
D: NA
J: TRBJ2-5
DNA: TGTGCCAGCAGTTCACCCCCAATGACATCTGGGACCCAGTACTTC
CDR3: CASSSPPMTSGTQYF

V: TRBV27
size: NA
D: NA
J: TRBJ2-7
DNA: TGTGCCAGCAGTTATTGGCCACAGTCCGAGCAGTACTTC
CDR3: CASSYWPQSEQYF

V: TRBV13
size: NA
D: NA
J: TRBJ2-7
DNA: TGTGCCAGCAGCTTTGGGGGGTCCTCCTACGAGCAGTACTTC
CDR3: CASSFGGSSYEQYF

V: TRBV25-1
size: NA
D: NA
J: TRBJ2-5
DNA: TGTGCCAGCAGTGAAAGTAGGGGGGCCTTGATGGAGACCCAGTACTTC
CDR3: CASSESRGALMETQYF

V: TRBV11-2
size: NA
D: TRBD2
J: TRBJ2-3
DNA: TGTGCCAGCAGCCGAGGACTAGCAGGCCGGACAGATACGCAGTATTTT
CDR3: CASSRGLAGRTDTQYF

V: TRBV4-2
size: NA
D: NA
J: TRBJ2-1
DNA: TGTGCCAGCAGCCAAGAGGCGGGCGGGCGGTGGGATGAGCAGTTCTTC
CDR3: CASSQEAGGRWDEQFF

V: TRBV5-6
size: once
D: TRBD2
J: TRBJ2-4
DNA: TGTGCCAGCAGCTTGGAAGGCGGGGGGCTCCAAAACATTCAGTACTTC
CDR3: CASSLEGGGLQNIQYF

V: TRBV7-6
size: NA
D: NA
J: TRBJ1-5
DNA: TGTGCCAGCAGCCCCGGGACGGTCTATCAGCCCCAGCATTTT
CDR3: CASSPGTVYQPQHF

V: TRBV6-5
size: NA
D: TRBD1
J: TRBJ2-7
DNA: TGTGCCAGCAGAAAACAGGGGAGCTCCTACGAGCAGTACTTC
CDR3: CASRKQGSSYEQYF

V: TRBV5-1
size: few
D: TRBD2
J: TRBJ2-7
DNA: TGCGCCAGCAGCTTGGGGGGACTAGCGGGGTACTACGAGCAGTACTTC
CDR3: CASSLGGLAGYYEQYF

V: TRBV9
size: NA
D: TRBD1
J: TRBJ1-2
DNA: TGTGCCAGCAGCGACTCTGACGACAGGGGTTTACTCCACTATGGCTACACCTTC
CDR3: CASSDSDDRGLLHYGYTF

V: TRBV11-2
size: NA
D: NA
J: TRBJ2-2
DNA: TGTGCCAGCAGCTTACGGGGTTTAACCACCGGGGAGCTGTTTTTT
CDR3: CASSLRGLTTGELFF

V: TRBV7-2
size: NA
D: TRBD1
J: TRBJ2-7
DNA: TGTGCCAGCAGCTTAGGTCTCGGGACAGGGCCCGCCGTCGGCTACGAGCAGTACTTC
CDR3: CASSLGLGTGPAVGYEQYF

V: TRBV11-2
size: once
D: TRBD1
J: TRBJ2-5
DNA: TGTGCCAGCAGCTCCCGGGACAGGGAATGGGAGACCCAGTACTTC
CDR3: CASSSRDREWETQYF

V: TRBV19
size: NA
D: NA
J: TRBJ1-1
DNA: TGTGCCAGTAGTCCGACCCCGGGGGTAACTGAAGCTTTCTTT
CDR3: CASSPTPGVTEAFF

V: TRBV30
size: NA
D: TRBD2
J: TRBJ2-7
DNA: TGTGCCTGGACCCCGGGACTAGCGCGGTACCACGAGCAGTACTTC
CDR3: CAWTPGLARYHEQYF

V: TRBV14
size: few
D: NA
J: TRBJ2-2
DNA: TGTGCCAGCCCAAAGCCTGGGGAGCTGTTTTTT
CDR3: CASPKPGELFF

V: TRBV7-3
size: NA
D: TRBD2
J: TRBJ2-1
DNA: TGTGCCAGCAGCCTAGCGGGAGGTATCAGCAATGAGCAGTTCTTC
CDR3: CASSLAGGISNEQFF

V: TRBV7-9
size: once
D: NA
J: TRBJ2-3
DNA: TGTGCCAGCAGCGTTAGGGGTGATACGCAGTATTTT
CDR3: CASSVRGDTQYF

V: TRBV13
size: NA
D: TRBD1
J: TRBJ1-1
DNA: TGTGCCAGCAGCCCGACCGGGACAGGGGGAGTCGCTGAAGCTTTCTTT
CDR3: CASSPTGTGGVAEAFF

V: TRBV19
size: NA
D: NA
J: TRBJ2-1
DNA: TGTGCCAGTAGTCCCAGCGGCAGCTCCTACAATGAGCAGTTCTTC
CDR3: CASSPSGSSYNEQFF

V: TRBV28
size: NA
D: NA
J: TRBJ1-4
DNA: TGTGCCAGCAGTTTAAAGGGCAGGGTCATAACAACTAATGAAAAACTGTTTTTT
CDR3: CASSLKGRVITTNEKLFF

V: TRBV27
size: few
D: NA
J: TRBJ1-4
DNA: TGTGCCAGCAAGGGCAGGGTAAATGAAAAACTGTTTTTT
CDR3: CASKGRVNEKLFF

V: TRBV19
size: NA
D: TRBD2
J: TRBJ2-1
DNA: TGTGCCAGTAGTACGCCTCCGGGACTAGCGGAGGCCTACAATGAGCAGTTCTTC
CDR3: CASSTPPGLAEAYNEQFF

V: TRBV9
size: NA
D: NA
J: TRBJ1-2
DNA: TGTGCCAGCAGCCCTCAGCTGGGGTCCTATGGCTACACCTTC
CDR3: CASSPQLGSYGYTF

V: TRBV7-9
size: NA
D: NA
J: TRBJ1-2
DNA: TGTGCCAGCAGCTCGGTCGGATTAGGTGGCTACACCTTC
CDR3: CASSSVGLGGYTF

V: TRBV27
size: NA
D: NA
J: TRBJ2-7
DNA: TGTGCCAGCAGTTTCGTCTATTCCTACGAGCAGTACTTC
CDR3: CASSFVYSYEQYF

V: TRBV27
size: NA
D: NA
J: TRBJ2-7
DNA: TGTGCCAGCAGTCTCCGGGGAGGAGACGAGCAGTACTTC
CDR3: CASSLRGGDEQYF

V: TRBV11-2
size: NA
D: NA
J: TRBJ1-1
DNA: TGTGCCAGCAGACAGGGCGGCACTGAAGCTTTCTTT
CDR3: CASRQGGTEAFF

V: TRBV7-7
size: NA
D: NA
J: TRBJ2-7
DNA: TGTGCCAGCAGCTTATCTACAGGTCCCTCCTACGAGCAGTACTTC
CDR3: CASSLSTGPSYEQYF

V: TRBV13
size: NA
D: TRBD2
J: TRBJ2-2
DNA: TGTGCCAGCAACGAGAGACTAGCGGGAGTCACCGGGGAGCTGTTTTTT
CDR3: CASNERLAGVTGELFF

V: TRBV6-5
size: NA
D: NA
J: TRBJ1-2
DNA: TGTGCCAGCATGGGGTACTATGGCTACACCTTC
CDR3: CASMGYYGYTF

V: TRBV7-3
size: NA
D: NA
J: TRBJ2-3
DNA: TGTGCCAGCAGCTCTAGTGGGGCCCTGAGCACAGATACGCAGTATTTT
CDR3: CASSSSGALSTDTQYF

V: TRBV5-1
size: NA
D: TRBD2
J: TRBJ2-5
DNA: TGCGCCAGCAGCCCGCTGACTAGCGGGAGAGAGACCCAGTACTTC
CDR3: CASSPLTSGRETQYF